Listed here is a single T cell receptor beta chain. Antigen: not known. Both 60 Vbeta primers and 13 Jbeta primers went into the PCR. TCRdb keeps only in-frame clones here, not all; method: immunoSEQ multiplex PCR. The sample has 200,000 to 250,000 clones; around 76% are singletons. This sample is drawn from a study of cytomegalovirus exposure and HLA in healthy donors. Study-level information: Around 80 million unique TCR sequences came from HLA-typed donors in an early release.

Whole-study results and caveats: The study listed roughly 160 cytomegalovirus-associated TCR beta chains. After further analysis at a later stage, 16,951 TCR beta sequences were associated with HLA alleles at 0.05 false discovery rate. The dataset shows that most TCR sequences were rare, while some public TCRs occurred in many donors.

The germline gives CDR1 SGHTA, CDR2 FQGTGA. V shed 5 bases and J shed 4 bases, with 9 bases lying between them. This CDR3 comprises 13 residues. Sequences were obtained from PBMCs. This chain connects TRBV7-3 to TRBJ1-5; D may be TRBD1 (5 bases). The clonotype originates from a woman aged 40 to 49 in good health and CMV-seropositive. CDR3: CASSAGPNQPQHF. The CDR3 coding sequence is TGTGCCAGCAGCGCGGGGCCTAATCAGCCCCAGCATTTT.